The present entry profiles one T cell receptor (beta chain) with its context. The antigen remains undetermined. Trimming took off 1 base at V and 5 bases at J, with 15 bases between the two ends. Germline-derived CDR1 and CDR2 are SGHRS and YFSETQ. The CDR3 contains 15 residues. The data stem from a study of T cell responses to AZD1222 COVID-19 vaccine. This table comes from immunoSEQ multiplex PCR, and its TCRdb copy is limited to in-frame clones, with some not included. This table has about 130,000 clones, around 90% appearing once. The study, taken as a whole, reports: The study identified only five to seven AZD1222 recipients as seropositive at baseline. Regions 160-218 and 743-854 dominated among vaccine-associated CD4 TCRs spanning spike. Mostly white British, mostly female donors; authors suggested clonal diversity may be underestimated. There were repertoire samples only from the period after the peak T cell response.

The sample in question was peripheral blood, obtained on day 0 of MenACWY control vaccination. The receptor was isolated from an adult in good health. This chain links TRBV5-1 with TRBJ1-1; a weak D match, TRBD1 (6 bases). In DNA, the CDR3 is TGCGCCAGCAGCTTGTCACTTCAGGGGTTTACTGAAGCTTTCTTT. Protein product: CASSLSLQGFTEAFF.